This T cell receptor beta chain was sequenced for a study of blood T cell repertoires in COVID-19. As regards this clone: Relative to the germline gene, one junction end is altered; a read error may explain this.

TCRdb's table, derived via immunoSEQ multiplex PCR, lists solely in-frame clones and lacks some. The sample includes over 150,000 clones, roughly 89% seen only once; the top ten take around 12%. The germline V gene encodes CDR1 MNHEY and CDR2 SMNVEV (reference sequence). The CDR3 sequence is 13 residues long. The sample consisted of peripheral blood. The V gene is TRBV27, the J gene TRBJ1-2, with D unresolved. This receptor was taken from a woman between 70 and 85 years old with COVID-19, enrolled during active disease. The CDR3 loop reads CASGFLGSYGYTF. The CDR3 DNA reads as TGTGCCAGCGGTTTTTTGGGGAGCTATGGCTACACCTTC.